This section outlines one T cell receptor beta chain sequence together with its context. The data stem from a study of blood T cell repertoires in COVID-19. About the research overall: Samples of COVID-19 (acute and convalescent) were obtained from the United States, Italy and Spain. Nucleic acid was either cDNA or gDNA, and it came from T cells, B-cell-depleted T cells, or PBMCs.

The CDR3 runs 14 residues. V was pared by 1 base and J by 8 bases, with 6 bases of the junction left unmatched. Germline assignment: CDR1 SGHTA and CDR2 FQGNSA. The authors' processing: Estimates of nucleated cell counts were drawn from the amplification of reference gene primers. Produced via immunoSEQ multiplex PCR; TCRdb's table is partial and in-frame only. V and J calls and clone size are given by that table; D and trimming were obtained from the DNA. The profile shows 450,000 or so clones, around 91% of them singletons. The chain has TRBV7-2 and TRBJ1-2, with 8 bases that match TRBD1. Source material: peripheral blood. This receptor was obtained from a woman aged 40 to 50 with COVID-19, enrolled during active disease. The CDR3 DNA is TGTGCCAGCAGCTTAGGCCCCGGACAGGGCGGCTACACCTTC. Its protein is CASSLGPGQGGYTF.